The rows below give T cell receptor beta chains drawn from one sample of a study of tumor and adjacent non-tumor tissue in lung cancer. TCRdb passed the multiplex PCR reads through MiXCR, listing each CDR3 protein once. The top ten clones hold roughly 26% of a sample with almost 75,000 distinct CDR3 sequences, around 70% of them seen once. Sequenced input: distant non-tumor lung tissue. The receptors were sampled from a woman in her 50s with non-small cell lung cancer. The CDR3 runs from the conserved cysteine through the conserved F or W. The order of the fields is CDR3 protein, CDR3 DNA, V gene, D gene, clone size, J gene. The D gene is left open where the match is weak. Some rows have no size entry. The others give once, few or many, or a class for an expanded clone.

CDR3aa: CANSYPVGAETQYF
CDR3nt: TGTGCCAACAGTTATCCAGTAGGGGCGGAGACCCAGTACTTC
v_gene: TRBV6-6
d_gene: -
abundance: -
j_gene: TRBJ2-5

CDR3aa: CASSPGTSGRAFFNEQFF
CDR3nt: TGTGCCAGCAGCCCCGGGACTAGCGGGAGGGCCTTCTTTAATGAGCAGTTCTTC
v_gene: TRBV7-8
d_gene: TRBD2
abundance: many
j_gene: TRBJ2-1

CDR3aa: CSAEPHLGLAGYEQYF
CDR3nt: TGCAGTGCCGAACCCCACTTAGGGCTAGCGGGCTACGAGCAGTACTTC
v_gene: TRBV20-1
d_gene: TRBD2
abundance: many
j_gene: TRBJ2-7

CDR3aa: CSARDLSEGTDYKEQFF
CDR3nt: TGCAGTGCTAGAGATCTCTCTGAGGGCACCGATTACAAAGAGCAGTTCTTC
v_gene: TRBV20-1
d_gene: -
abundance: -
j_gene: TRBJ2-1

CDR3aa: CNANQGSNEQFF
CDR3nt: TGCAATGCTAATCAGGGAAGCAATGAGCAGTTCTTC
v_gene: TRBV20-1
d_gene: -
abundance: -
j_gene: TRBJ2-1

CDR3aa: CDSSFDVGQETQYF
CDR3nt: TGTGACAGCAGCTTTGACGTCGGACAAGAGACCCAGTACTTC
v_gene: TRBV7-9
d_gene: -
abundance: -
j_gene: TRBJ2-5

CDR3aa: CASSGDRDGYTEAFF
CDR3nt: TGTGCTAGCAGTGGTGACAGGGACGGGTACACCGAAGCTTTCTTT
v_gene: TRBV6-2/TRBV6-3
d_gene: TRBD1
abundance: -
j_gene: TRBJ1-1

CDR3aa: CASDQVTDQETQYF
CDR3nt: TGTGCCAGCGACCAGGTTACGGACCAAGAGACCCAGTACTTC
v_gene: TRBV12-3/TRBV12-4
d_gene: -
abundance: many
j_gene: TRBJ2-5

CDR3aa: CASNQDSAVGSLYEQFF
CDR3nt: TGTGCCAGCAACCAAGATTCGGCTGTCGGGAGTTTGTATGAGCAGTTTTTC
v_gene: TRBV4-2
d_gene: -
abundance: -
j_gene: TRBJ2-1

CDR3aa: CASSSGGGVPGVLFF
CDR3nt: TGTGCCAGCAGCTCCGGGGGAGGGGTGCCCGGGGTGCTGTTTTTT
v_gene: TRBV11-3
d_gene: TRBD2
abundance: few
j_gene: TRBJ2-2

CDR3aa: CSARDPGQGYYDQCF
CDR3nt: TGCAGTGCTCGAGACCCAGGACAGGGGTACTACGACCAGTGCTTC
v_gene: TRBV20-1
d_gene: TRBD1
abundance: -
j_gene: TRBJ2-7

CDR3aa: CSSSQGTSDYNEEFF
CDR3nt: TGCTCCAGCAGCCAAGGTACTAGCGATTACAATGAGGAGTTCTTC
v_gene: TRBV4-1
d_gene: TRBD2
abundance: -
j_gene: TRBJ2-1

CDR3aa: CASSNSGSSYNEQFF
CDR3nt: TGCGCCAGCAGCAATAGCGGGAGCTCCTACAATGAGCAGTTCTTC
v_gene: TRBV5-1
d_gene: TRBD2
abundance: -
j_gene: TRBJ2-1

CDR3aa: CASSPDWGAVRGYTF
CDR3nt: TGTGCCAGCAGCCCGGATTGGGGGGCCGTAAGGGGCTACACCTTC
v_gene: TRBV5-4
d_gene: -
abundance: -
j_gene: TRBJ1-2

CDR3aa: CASSLWTSGSGNIIYF
CDR3nt: TGTGCCAGCAGTTTGTGGACCTCCGGCTCTGGAAACATCATATATTTT
v_gene: TRBV28
d_gene: -
abundance: -
j_gene: TRBJ1-3

CDR3aa: CASSQINGSIDTQYF
CDR3nt: TGCGCCAGCAGCCAAATTAACGGGAGCATAGATACGCAGTATTTT
v_gene: TRBV4-1
d_gene: -
abundance: -
j_gene: TRBJ2-3

CDR3aa: CASNFGTRVTYEEYF
CDR3nt: TGTGCCAGCAACTTCGGGACACGGGTTACCTACGAAGAGTATTTC
v_gene: TRBV11-2
d_gene: -
abundance: -
j_gene: TRBJ2-7

CDR3aa: CASIRSGFPDTQYF
CDR3nt: TGTGCCAGCATACGATCCGGGTTTCCGGATACGCAGTATTTT
v_gene: TRBV28
d_gene: -
abundance: -
j_gene: TRBJ2-3

CDR3aa: CASSLLQDSNQPQHF
CDR3nt: TGTGCCAGCAGCTTACTGCAAGATAGCAATCAGCCCCAGCATTTT
v_gene: TRBV7-8
d_gene: -
abundance: -
j_gene: TRBJ1-5

CDR3aa: CASSLLAGGYEQHF
CDR3nt: TGCGCCAGCAGCTTACTAGCGGGTGGGTACGAGCAGCACTTC
v_gene: TRBV11-2
d_gene: TRBD2
abundance: -
j_gene: TRBJ2-7

CDR3aa: CSVRQGREQYF
CDR3nt: TGCAGCGTAAGACAGGGGAGGGAGCAGTACTTC
v_gene: TRBV29-1
d_gene: TRBD1
abundance: many
j_gene: TRBJ2-7

CDR3aa: CANSPRAGANVLTF
CDR3nt: TGTGCCAACAGCCCCAGGGCTGGGGCCAACGTCCTGACTTTC
v_gene: TRBV12-3/TRBV12-4
d_gene: -
abundance: -
j_gene: TRBJ2-6

CDR3aa: CASNDRTNSPLHF
CDR3nt: TGTGCCAGCAATGATAGGACCAATTCACCCCTCCACTTT
v_gene: TRBV25-1
d_gene: -
abundance: -
j_gene: TRBJ1-6

CDR3aa: CANSLDWVSGVYNEQFF
CDR3nt: TGTGCCAACAGCTTAGATTGGGTTAGCGGGGTCTACAATGAGCAGTTCTTC
v_gene: TRBV11-2
d_gene: TRBD2
abundance: -
j_gene: TRBJ2-1

CDR3aa: CASSLVRTGDEKLFF
CDR3nt: TGTGCCAGCAGCTTGGTCAGGACAGGGGATGAAAAACTGTTTTTT
v_gene: TRBV5-5
d_gene: TRBD1
abundance: many
j_gene: TRBJ1-4

CDR3aa: CASSQDLFRGKTDAFF
CDR3nt: TGCGCCAGCAGCCAAGATCTCTTCAGGGGGAAGACTGATGCTTTCTTT
v_gene: TRBV4-1
d_gene: TRBD1
abundance: -
j_gene: TRBJ1-1

CDR3aa: CATPQSGRNTRELFF
CDR3nt: TGTGCCACACCCCAGAGCGGGCGGAACACCAGGGAGCTGTTTTTT
v_gene: TRBV7-2
d_gene: -
abundance: -
j_gene: TRBJ2-2

CDR3aa: CVSSFQAMNTEAFF
CDR3nt: TGTGTCAGCAGCTTTCAGGCTATGAACACTGAAGCTTTCTTT
v_gene: TRBV7-9
d_gene: -
abundance: -
j_gene: TRBJ1-1

CDR3aa: CASEDRSYEQYF
CDR3nt: TGTGCCAGTGAGGACAGATCCTACGAGCAGTACTTC
v_gene: TRBV28
d_gene: -
abundance: many
j_gene: TRBJ2-7

CDR3aa: CASSLTDAAYEQYF
CDR3nt: TGTGCCAGCAGTTTAACGGACGCTGCCTACGAGCAGTACTTC
v_gene: TRBV11-2
d_gene: -
abundance: few
j_gene: TRBJ2-7

CDR3aa: CASSPLWDRMQYF
CDR3nt: TGTGCCAGCAGCCCTCTGTGGGACAGAATGCAGTATTTT
v_gene: TRBV7-3
d_gene: TRBD1
abundance: -
j_gene: TRBJ2-3

CDR3aa: CAISPKAGGGYTF
CDR3nt: TGTGCCATCAGTCCTAAAGCTGGGGGTGGCTACACCTTC
v_gene: TRBV10-3
d_gene: -
abundance: many
j_gene: TRBJ1-2

CDR3aa: CVSSADSQALSYEQYF
CDR3nt: TGTGTCAGCAGTGCCGACAGCCAAGCCCTTTCCTACGAGCAGTACTTC
v_gene: TRBV2
d_gene: -
abundance: -
j_gene: TRBJ2-7

CDR3aa: CSSSLPPLDEHFF
CDR3nt: TGTTCTAGCAGCTTACCTCCGCTGGATGAGCACTTCTTC
v_gene: TRBV11-1
d_gene: -
abundance: -
j_gene: TRBJ2-1

CDR3aa: CVSSTGTRSTIYF
CDR3nt: TGTGTCAGCAGTACGGGAACCCGAAGCACCATATATTTT
v_gene: TRBV12-3/TRBV12-4
d_gene: -
abundance: -
j_gene: TRBJ1-3

CDR3aa: CSAPRTEFKNIQYF
CDR3nt: TGCAGTGCCCCTCGGACAGAATTTAAAAACATCCAGTACTTC
v_gene: TRBV20-1
d_gene: -
abundance: -
j_gene: TRBJ2-4

CDR3aa: CASSLSQYTEAFF
CDR3nt: TGTGCCAGCAGTTTATCCCAGTACACTGAAGCTTTCTTT
v_gene: TRBV28
d_gene: -
abundance: -
j_gene: TRBJ1-1

CDR3aa: CASSTGQGNSGELFF
CDR3nt: TGCGCCAGCAGCACGGGACAGGGAAACTCCGGGGAGCTGTTTTTT
v_gene: TRBV5-1
d_gene: TRBD1
abundance: few
j_gene: TRBJ2-2

CDR3aa: CASSRVITEAFF
CDR3nt: TGTGCCTCCTCCAGGGTAATCACTGAAGCTTTCTTT
v_gene: TRBV30
d_gene: -
abundance: many
j_gene: TRBJ1-1

CDR3aa: CASSYTDMQYF
CDR3nt: TGTGCCAGCAGCTATACAGATATGCAGTATTTT
v_gene: TRBV11-2
d_gene: -
abundance: -
j_gene: TRBJ2-3